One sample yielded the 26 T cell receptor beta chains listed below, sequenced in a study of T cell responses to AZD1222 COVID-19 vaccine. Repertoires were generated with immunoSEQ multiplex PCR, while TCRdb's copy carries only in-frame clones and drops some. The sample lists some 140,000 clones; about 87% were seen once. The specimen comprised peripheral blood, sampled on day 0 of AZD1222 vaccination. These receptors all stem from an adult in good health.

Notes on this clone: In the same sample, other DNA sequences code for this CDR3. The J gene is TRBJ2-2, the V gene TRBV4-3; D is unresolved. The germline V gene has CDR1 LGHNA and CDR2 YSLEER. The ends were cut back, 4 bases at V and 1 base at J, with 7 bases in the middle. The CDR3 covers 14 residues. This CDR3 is CASSPSRNTGELFF. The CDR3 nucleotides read TGCGCCAGCAGCCCCTCCCGGAACACCGGGGAGCTGTTTTTT.

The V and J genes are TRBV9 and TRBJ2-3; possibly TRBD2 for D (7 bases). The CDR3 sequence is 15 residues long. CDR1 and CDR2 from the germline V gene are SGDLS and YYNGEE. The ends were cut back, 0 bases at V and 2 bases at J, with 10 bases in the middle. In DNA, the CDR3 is TGTGCCAGCAGCGTAGAGGCGGGGGCCACAGATACGCAGTATTTT. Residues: CASSVEAGATDTQYF.

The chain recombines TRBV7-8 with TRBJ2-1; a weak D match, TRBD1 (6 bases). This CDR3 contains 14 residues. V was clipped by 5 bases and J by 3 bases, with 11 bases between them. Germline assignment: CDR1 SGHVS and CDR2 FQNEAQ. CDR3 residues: CASSLRTDYNEQFF. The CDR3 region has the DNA TGTGCCAGCAGCCTCCGGACAGACTACAATGAGCAGTTCTTC.

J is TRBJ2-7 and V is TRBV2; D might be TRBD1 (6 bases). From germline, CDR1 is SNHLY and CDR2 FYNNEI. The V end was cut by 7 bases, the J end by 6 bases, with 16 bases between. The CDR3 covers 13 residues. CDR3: CASTSRGIGEQYF. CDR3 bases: TGTGCCAGCACTTCCAGGGGCATCGGCGAGCAGTACTTC.

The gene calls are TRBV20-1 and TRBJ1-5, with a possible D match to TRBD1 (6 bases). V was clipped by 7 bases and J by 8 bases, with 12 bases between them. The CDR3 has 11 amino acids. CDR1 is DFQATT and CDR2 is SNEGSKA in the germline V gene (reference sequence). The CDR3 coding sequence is TGCAGTGTCGGGGGCTCTGAGCCCCAGCATTTT. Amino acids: CSVGGSEPQHF.

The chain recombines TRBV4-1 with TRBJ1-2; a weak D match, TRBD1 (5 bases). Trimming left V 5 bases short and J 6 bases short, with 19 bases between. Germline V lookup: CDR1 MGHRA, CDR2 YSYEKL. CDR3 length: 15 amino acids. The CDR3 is CASSSRRPRDDGYTF. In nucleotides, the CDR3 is TGCGCCAGCAGCTCCCGAAGGCCCAGGGATGATGGCTACACCTTC.

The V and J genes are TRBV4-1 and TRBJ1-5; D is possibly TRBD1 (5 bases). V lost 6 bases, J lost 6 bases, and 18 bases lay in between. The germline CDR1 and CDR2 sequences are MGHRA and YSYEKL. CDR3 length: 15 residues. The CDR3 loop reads CASSPWEGEAQPQHF. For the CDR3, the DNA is TGCGCCAGCAGTCCCTGGGAAGGGGAGGCTCAGCCCCAGCATTTT.

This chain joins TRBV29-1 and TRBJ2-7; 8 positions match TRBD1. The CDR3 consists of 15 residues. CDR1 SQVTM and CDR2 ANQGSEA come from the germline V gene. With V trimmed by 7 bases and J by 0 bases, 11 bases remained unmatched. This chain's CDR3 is CSADRQGSSSYEQYF. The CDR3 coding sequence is TGCAGCGCCGACCGACAGGGGTCGAGCTCCTACGAGCAGTACTTC.

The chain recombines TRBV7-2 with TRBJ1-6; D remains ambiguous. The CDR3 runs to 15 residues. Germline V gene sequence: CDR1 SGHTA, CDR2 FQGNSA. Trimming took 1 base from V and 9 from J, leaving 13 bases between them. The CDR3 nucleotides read TGTGCCAGCAGCTTAGGGCAGAACTTGGCTTCACCCCTCCACTTT. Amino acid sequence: CASSLGQNLASPLHF.

CDR3 coding DNA: TGTGCCAGCAGCTTACAGGGAAACATGAACACTGAAGCTTTCTTT. Residues: CASSLQGNMNTEAFF. The genes are TRBV7-6 and TRBJ1-1, with D possibly being TRBD1 (5 bases). Between the trimmed V and J ends, which lost 2 bases and 0 bases, there was a span of 10 bases. The CDR3 consists of 15 residues. The germline V gene has CDR1 SGHVS and CDR2 FNYEAQ.

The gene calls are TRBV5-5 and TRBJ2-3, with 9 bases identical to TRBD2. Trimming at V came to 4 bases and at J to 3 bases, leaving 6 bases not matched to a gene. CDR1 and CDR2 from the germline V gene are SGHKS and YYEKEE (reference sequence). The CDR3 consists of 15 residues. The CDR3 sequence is CASSRDSGGTDTQYF. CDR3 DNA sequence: TGTGCCAGCAGCCGTGATAGCGGGGGTACAGATACGCAGTATTTT.

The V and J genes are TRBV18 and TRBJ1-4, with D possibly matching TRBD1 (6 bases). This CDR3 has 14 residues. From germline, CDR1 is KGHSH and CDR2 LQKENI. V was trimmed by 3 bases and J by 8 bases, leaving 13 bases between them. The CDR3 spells CASSPQGSGEKLFF. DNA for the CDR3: TGTGCCAGCTCACCCCAGGGGAGTGGAGAAAAACTGTTTTTT.

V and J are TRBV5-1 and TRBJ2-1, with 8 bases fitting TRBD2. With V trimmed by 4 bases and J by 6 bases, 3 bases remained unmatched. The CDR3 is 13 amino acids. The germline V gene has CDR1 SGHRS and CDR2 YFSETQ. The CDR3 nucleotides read TGCGCCAGCAGCAAAGGGACTAGCAATGAGCAGTTCTTC. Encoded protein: CASSKGTSNEQFF.

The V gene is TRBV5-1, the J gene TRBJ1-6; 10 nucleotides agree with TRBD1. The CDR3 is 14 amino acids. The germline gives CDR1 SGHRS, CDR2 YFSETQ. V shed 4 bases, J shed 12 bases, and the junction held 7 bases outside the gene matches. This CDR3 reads CASSQGTGDRPLHF. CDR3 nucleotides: TGCGCCAGCAGCCAGGGGACAGGGGACCGACCCCTCCACTTT.

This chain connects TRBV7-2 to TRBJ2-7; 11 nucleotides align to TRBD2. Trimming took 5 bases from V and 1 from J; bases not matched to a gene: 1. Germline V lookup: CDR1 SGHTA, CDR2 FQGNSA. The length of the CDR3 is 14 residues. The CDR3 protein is CASSPSGGSYEQYF. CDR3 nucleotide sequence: TGTGCCAGCAGCCCTAGCGGGGGGTCCTACGAGCAGTACTTC.

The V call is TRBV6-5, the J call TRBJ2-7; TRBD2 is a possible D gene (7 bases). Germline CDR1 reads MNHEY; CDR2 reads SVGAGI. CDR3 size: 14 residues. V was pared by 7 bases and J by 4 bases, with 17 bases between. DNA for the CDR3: TGTGCCAGCATAGGGGGGGCAGGAATGTACGAGCAGTACTTC. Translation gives CASIGGAGMYEQYF.

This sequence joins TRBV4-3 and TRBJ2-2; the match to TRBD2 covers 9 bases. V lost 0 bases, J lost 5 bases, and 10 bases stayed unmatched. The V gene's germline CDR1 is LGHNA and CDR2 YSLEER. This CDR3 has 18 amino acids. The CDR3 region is CASSQDRLAGDPTGELFF. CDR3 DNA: TGCGCCAGCAGCCAAGATCGTTTAGCGGGGGATCCAACCGGGGAGCTGTTTTTT.

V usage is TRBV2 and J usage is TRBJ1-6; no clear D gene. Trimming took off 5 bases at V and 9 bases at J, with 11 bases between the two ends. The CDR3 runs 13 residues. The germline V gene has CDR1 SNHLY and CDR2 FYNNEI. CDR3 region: CASSRGFPSPLHF. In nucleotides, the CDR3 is TGTGCCAGCAGTCGTGGGTTCCCTTCACCCCTCCACTTT.

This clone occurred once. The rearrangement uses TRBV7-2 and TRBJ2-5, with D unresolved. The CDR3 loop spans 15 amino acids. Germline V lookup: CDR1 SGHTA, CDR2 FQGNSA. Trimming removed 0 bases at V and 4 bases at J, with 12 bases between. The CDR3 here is CASSLAIVTSETQYF. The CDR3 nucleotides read TGTGCCAGCAGCTTAGCAATAGTGACATCAGAGACCCAGTACTTC.

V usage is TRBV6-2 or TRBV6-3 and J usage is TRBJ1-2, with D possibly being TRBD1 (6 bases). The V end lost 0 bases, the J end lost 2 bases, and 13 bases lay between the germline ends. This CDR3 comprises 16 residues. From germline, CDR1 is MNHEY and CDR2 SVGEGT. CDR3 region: CASSYSLTGANYGYTF. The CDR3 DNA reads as TGTGCCAGCAGTTACTCCCTAACGGGGGCGAACTATGGCTACACCTTC.

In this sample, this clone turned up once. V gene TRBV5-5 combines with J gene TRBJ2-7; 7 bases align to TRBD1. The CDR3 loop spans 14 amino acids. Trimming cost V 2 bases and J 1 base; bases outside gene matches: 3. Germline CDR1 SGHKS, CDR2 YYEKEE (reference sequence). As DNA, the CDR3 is TGTGCCAGCAGCTTATCCAGGGGGTCCTACGAGCAGTACTTC. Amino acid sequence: CASSLSRGSYEQYF.

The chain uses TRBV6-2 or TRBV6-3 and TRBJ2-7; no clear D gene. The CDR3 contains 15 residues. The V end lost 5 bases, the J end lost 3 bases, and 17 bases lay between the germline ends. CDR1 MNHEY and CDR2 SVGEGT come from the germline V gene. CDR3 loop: CASSGSIRGFYEQYF. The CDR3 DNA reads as TGTGCCAGCAGTGGTTCAATTCGAGGCTTCTACGAGCAGTACTTC.

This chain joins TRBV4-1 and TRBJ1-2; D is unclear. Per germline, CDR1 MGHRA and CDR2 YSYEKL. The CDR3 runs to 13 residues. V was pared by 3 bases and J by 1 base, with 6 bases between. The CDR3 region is CASSQTFNYGYTF. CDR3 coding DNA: TGCGCCAGCAGCCAGACATTTAACTATGGCTACACCTTC.

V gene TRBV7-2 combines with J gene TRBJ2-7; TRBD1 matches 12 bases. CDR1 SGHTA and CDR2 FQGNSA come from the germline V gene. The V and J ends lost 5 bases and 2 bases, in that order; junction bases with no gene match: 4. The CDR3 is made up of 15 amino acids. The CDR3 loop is CASSRDRGPTYEQYF. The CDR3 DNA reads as TGTGCCAGCAGCCGGGACAGGGGGCCGACCTACGAGCAGTACTTC.

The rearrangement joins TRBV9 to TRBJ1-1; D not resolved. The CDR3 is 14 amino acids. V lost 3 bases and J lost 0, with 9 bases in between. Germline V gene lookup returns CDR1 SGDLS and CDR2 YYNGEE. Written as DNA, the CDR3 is TGTGCCAGCAGCGCCCTCGAGATGAACACTGAAGCTTTCTTT. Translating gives CASSALEMNTEAFF.

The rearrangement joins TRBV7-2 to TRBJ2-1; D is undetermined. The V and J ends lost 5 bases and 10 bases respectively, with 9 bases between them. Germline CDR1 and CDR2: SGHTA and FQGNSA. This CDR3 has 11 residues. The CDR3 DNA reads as TGTGCCAGCAGCACAATGGGGGAGCAGTTCTTC. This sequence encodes CASSTMGEQFF.